Detailed here is one T cell receptor (beta chain). This specimen belongs to a study of blood T cell repertoires in COVID-19. Whole-study context: COVID-19 samples, acute and convalescent, were from the United States, Italy and Spain. PBMCs, B-cell-depleted T cells, or T cells provided the cDNA or gDNA that made up the material.

Original handling: Reference gene primers were amplified, and this amplification served to estimate nucleated cell counts. Produced via immunoSEQ multiplex PCR; TCRdb's table is partial and in-frame only. Clone size and the V and J calls come from that table; the DNA yielded D and trimming. The sample consists of approximately 210,000 clones, around 78% of them appearing once. V lost 6 bases, J lost 7 bases, and 8 bases lay in between. Germline CDR1 and CDR2: SGHTS and YDEGEE. The CDR3 sequence is 11 residues long. The source material was peripheral blood. The chain uses TRBV5-8 and TRBJ1-5, with D uncertain. The TCR comes from a woman aged 70 to 79 with active or convalescent COVID-19. DNA for the CDR3: TGTGCCAGCACCAACGGGCAGCCCCAGCATTTT. It codes for CASTNGQPQHF.